The 25 T cell receptor beta chains listed next were all sequenced from one sample in a study of regulatory and conventional T cells in RAG deficiency. Blood CD4+ CD25-low CD127-high conventional T cells supplied the genomic DNA template. Produced via immunoSEQ multiplex PCR; TCRdb's table is partial and in-frame only. The sample records about 30,000 clones, around 96% being singletons. The same specimen was also included in a second study, on regulatory T cells. In that study: Amplification used 52 TRBV primers and 13 TRBJ primers.

Sequenced: CD25- CD4+ T cells sorted from blood. These receptor sequences come from a human donor in good health.

This clone has only a few counts. The rearrangement uses TRBV6-6 and TRBJ2-1, with TRBD2 identical over 7 bases. V trimming: 2 bases; J trimming: 6 bases; junction bases outside the gene matches: 4. Germline CDR1 reads MNHNY; CDR2 reads SVGAGI (reference sequence). CDR3 size: 14 residues. CDR3 residues: CASSYGGGSNEQFF. Here the CDR3 DNA reads TGTGCCAGCAGTTACGGCGGGGGTTCCAATGAGCAGTTCTTC.

The CDR3 protein is CASSLWPQGNNEQFF. The CDR3 coding sequence is TGTGCCAGCAGCTTGTGGCCACAGGGTAACAATGAGCAGTTCTTC. V and J are TRBV5-4 and TRBJ2-1, with a possible D match to TRBD1 (6 bases). The CDR3 has 15 residues. V shed 1 base and J shed 5 bases, with 13 bases lying between them. Germline assignment: CDR1 SGHNT and CDR2 YYREEE (reference sequence).

This chain links TRBV12-5 with TRBJ2-7, with D possibly TRBD1 on 5 matching bases. The germline V and J ends were trimmed by 1 base and 0 bases, with 19 bases remaining between them. Germline V gives CDR1 LGHNT, CDR2 FRNRAP. The CDR3 is 18 amino acids. The CDR3 spells CASGLELGQVITSYEQYF. The DNA for the CDR3 is TGTGCTAGTGGTTTGGAATTGGGGCAGGTGATAACCTCCTACGAGCAGTACTTC.

The V gene is TRBV7-8, the J gene TRBJ2-1; 8 bases align to TRBD2. Germline CDR1 and CDR2: SGHVS and FQNEAQ. This CDR3 has 14 amino acids. Trimming took 5 bases from V and 5 from J; bases not matched to a gene: 5. This CDR3 reads CASSPRLANNEQFF. In DNA, the CDR3 is TGTGCCAGCAGCCCCCGACTAGCGAACAATGAGCAGTTCTTC.

The chain is built from TRBV5-6 and TRBJ1-1; D is undetermined. The germline CDR1 and CDR2 sequences are SGHDT and YYEEEE. The CDR3 is made up of 13 amino acids. Trimming stripped 7 bases from V and 1 base from J, with 11 bases between. The CDR3 spells CASVPRENTEAFF. The CDR3 coding sequence is TGTGCCAGCGTCCCCCGGGAGAACACTGAAGCTTTCTTT.

The chain uses TRBV9 and TRBJ2-5, with 8 bases identical to TRBD2. The CDR3 contains 20 residues. J gave up 1 base and V 0 bases, and 17 bases lay outside the gene matches. The V gene's germline CDR1 is SGDLS and CDR2 YYNGEE. CDR3 nucleotides: TGTGCCAGCAGCGTAGAATCTTCTGGGGGACTAGGGATCGTCCAAGAGACCCAGTACTTC. This gives the protein CASSVESSGGLGIVQETQYF.

This chain uses TRBV6-6 with TRBJ2-5, with 12 bases matching TRBD2. The V segment lost 6 bases and the J segment 5 bases; nucleotides outside the gene matches: 7. The germline gives CDR1 MNHNY, CDR2 SVGAGI (reference sequence). The CDR3 contains 15 residues. The CDR3 bases are TGTGCCAGCAGCCTTGGACTAGCGGGGATCGAGACCCAGTACTTC. Its protein product is CASSLGLAGIETQYF.

Concerning this clone: One end of the junction fails to match germline, which may point to a read error. The chain uses TRBV11-2 and TRBJ2-3, with TRBD2 matching 10 bases. CDR1 is SGHAT, CDR2 FQNNGV, per germline. This CDR3 has 17 amino acids. The CDR3 DNA reads TGTGCCAGCGCCCAACGGGTATCTAGCGGGGGCACAGATACGCAGTGTTTT. It is translated as CASAQRVSSGGTDTQCF.

The chain uses TRBV7-6 and TRBJ2-7, with TRBD1 identical over 11 bases. Trimming at V came to 4 bases and at J to 3 bases, leaving 2 bases not matched to a gene. The CDR3 consists of 14 residues. From germline, CDR1 is SGHVS and CDR2 FNYEAQ. The CDR3 coding sequence is TGTGCCAGCAGCTCCGGGACAGGGGGCTACGAGCAGTACTTC. Amino acids: CASSSGTGGYEQYF. The full variable domain, in which reference TRBV7-6 and TRBJ2-7 provide the parts outside the CDR3, is GAGVSQSPRYKVTKRGQDVALRCDPISGHVSLYWYRQALGQGPEFLTYFNYEAQQDKSGLPNDRFSAERPEGSISTLTIQRTEQRDSAMYRCASSSGTGGYEQYFGPGTRLTVT.

V usage is TRBV25-1 and J usage is TRBJ2-1, with 8 bases lining up with TRBD1. The CDR3 sequence is 18 residues long. Germline assignment: CDR1 MGHDK and CDR2 SYGVNS. Trimming at V came to 6 bases and at J to 0 bases, leaving 13 bases not matched to a gene. The CDR3 DNA sequence: TGTGCCAGCAGAAAGGGGCAGGGGGCAGGGTACTCCTACAATGAGCAGTTCTTC. Its translation: CASRKGQGAGYSYNEQFF.

V is TRBV30 and J is TRBJ1-5; the match to TRBD1 covers 10 bases. The V gene end was trimmed by 3 bases and the J gene end by 7 bases; junction bases not matched to a gene: 12. Per the germline V gene, CDR1 is GTSNPN and CDR2 is SVGIG (reference sequence). This CDR3 comprises 16 residues. The CDR3 sequence: CAWREYGTGANQPQHF. CDR3 bases: TGTGCCTGGAGGGAATACGGGACAGGGGCCAACCAGCCCCAGCATTTT. Filled out from reference TRBV30 and TRBJ1-5, the complete variable domain reads SQTIHQWPATLVQPVGSPLSLECTVEGTSNPNLYWYRQAAGRGLQLLFYSVGIGQISSEVPQNLSASRPQDRQFILSSKKLLLSDSGFYLCAWREYGTGANQPQHFGDGTRLSIL.

The chain is built from TRBV7-3 and TRBJ2-6; maybe TRBD1 (5 bases). CDR1 and CDR2 (germline): SGHTA, FQGTGA. The CDR3 sequence is 15 residues long. The V end lost 9 bases, the J end lost 0 bases, and 12 bases lay between the germline ends. DNA of the CDR3: TGTGCCAGTGCCCCCGACAGCTCTGGGGCCAACGTCCTGACTTTC. This gives the protein CASAPDSSGANVLTF.

The J gene is TRBJ1-4, the V gene TRBV30, with D possibly being TRBD1 (6 bases). The germline CDR1 and CDR2 sequences are GTSNPN and SVGIG (reference sequence). The CDR3 totals 19 residues. Trimming stripped 0 bases from V and 8 bases from J, with 28 bases between. The CDR3 DNA reads as TGTGCCTGGAGTGTACGAAAATTCTTAGGGGGGGGGCCAGAAGAAAAACTGTTTTTT. It translates to CAWSVRKFLGGGPEEKLFF. The whole variable domain, filled in from reference TRBV30 and TRBJ1-4, reads SQTIHQWPATLVQPVGSPLSLECTVEGTSNPNLYWYRQAAGRGLQLLFYSVGIGQISSEVPQNLSASRPQDRQFILSSKKLLLSDSGFYLCAWSVRKFLGGGPEEKLFFGSGTQLSVL.

This chain links TRBV6-1 with TRBJ1-1; 7 positions match TRBD1. The V gene end was trimmed by 11 bases and the J gene end by 5 bases; junction bases not matched to a gene: 11. Germline V gene sequence: CDR1 MNHNS, CDR2 SASEGT. The CDR3 is 13 residues long. CDR3 in DNA: TGTGCCGTCCCGCGAGGGGGCAGGACTGAAGCTTTCTTT. Residues: CAVPRGGRTEAFF.

The V and J genes are TRBV5-1 and TRBJ1-3, with 10 bases matching TRBD1. The J segment lost 4 bases and the V segment lost 4 bases, leaving 17 bases of the junction unmatched. The CDR3 consists of 19 residues. Germline lookup yields CDR1 SGHRS and CDR2 YFSETQ. CDR3: CASSTQAGTGVSRGNTIYF. The CDR3 DNA sequence: TGCGCCAGCAGCACTCAAGCCGGGACAGGGGTCTCCCGAGGAAACACCATATATTTT.

The gene calls are TRBV7-3 and TRBJ2-7; 8 positions agree with TRBD2. V shed 6 bases, J shed 0 bases, and the junction held 19 bases outside the gene matches. The CDR3 length is 19 residues. Germline V gene lookup returns CDR1 SGHTA and CDR2 FQGTGA. The CDR3 reads CASREEKWVPGGSSYEQYF. The CDR3 DNA reads as TGTGCCAGCAGGGAAGAAAAATGGGTACCGGGAGGGAGCTCCTACGAGCAGTACTTC.

CDR3 amino acids: CASMRNEQFF. For the CDR3, the DNA is TGTGCCAGCATGAGAAATGAGCAGTTCTTC. This chain joins TRBV6-1 and TRBJ2-1; D uncertain. CDR3 length: 10 residues. Germline V gives CDR1 MNHNS, CDR2 SASEGT. Trimming left V 7 bases short and J 7 bases short, with 5 bases between.

The chain combines TRBV10-2 with TRBJ1-5; TRBD1 might be the D (6 bases). The germline gives CDR1 WSHSY, CDR2 SAAADI. Trimming removed 10 bases at V and 4 bases at J, with 14 bases between. This CDR3 comprises 13 residues. DNA for the CDR3: TGCGCCACCAAGACAGGAAGAAATCAGCCCCAGCATTTT. Its protein product is CATKTGRNQPQHF.

This chain links TRBV18 with TRBJ2-5, with 11 bases lining up with TRBD2. CDR1 is KGHSH and CDR2 is LQKENI in the germline V gene. J was trimmed by 4 bases and V by 6 bases; bases with no gene match: 10. The CDR3 is 16 residues long. This CDR3 reads CASSRYSGRAAETQYF. The CDR3 nucleotides are TGTGCCAGCTCCCGCTATAGCGGGAGGGCCGCAGAGACCCAGTACTTC.

The J gene is TRBJ2-7, the V gene TRBV9; 9 positions agree with TRBD2. Germline loops: CDR1 SGDLS, CDR2 YYNGEE. The ends lost 0 bases at V and 4 bases at J; junction bases unmatched: 5. This CDR3 spans 15 amino acids. The CDR3 is CASSVAASGMYEQYF. For the CDR3, the DNA is TGTGCCAGCAGCGTAGCGGCTAGCGGGATGTACGAGCAGTACTTC. Supplemented by reference TRBV9 and TRBJ2-7, the full variable domain reads DSGVTQTPKHLITATGQRVTLRCSPRSGDLSVYWYQQSLDQGLQFLIQYYNGEERAKGNILERFSAQQFPDLHSELNLSSLELGDSALYFCASSVAASGMYEQYFGPGTRLTVT.

The V and J genes are TRBV11-2 and TRBJ1-1, with 9 bases aligning to TRBD1. The CDR3 is 15 amino acids. With V trimmed by 5 bases and J by 0 bases, 4 bases remained unmatched. CDR1 SGHAT and CDR2 FQNNGV come from the germline V gene. The CDR3 DNA follows: TGTGCCAGCAGCCTCCGGGACAGGGTGAACACTGAAGCTTTCTTT. Amino acid sequence: CASSLRDRVNTEAFF.

The V and J genes are TRBV7-8 and TRBJ2-5, with D hard to call. The CDR3 extends over 13 amino acids. Per germline, CDR1 SGHVS and CDR2 FQNEAQ. Trimming left V 1 base short and J 4 bases short, with 7 bases between. CDR3 in amino acids: CASSLDPGETQYF. DNA of the CDR3: TGTGCCAGCAGCTTAGACCCGGGAGAGACCCAGTACTTC.

CDR3 nucleotides: TGTGCCAGCAGTACTTCCGGGACAGGGAATGAAAAACTGTTTTTT. Its protein product is CASSTSGTGNEKLFF. The chain joins TRBV6-5 to TRBJ1-4, with 9 bases aligning to TRBD1. The V and J ends lost 5 bases and 5 bases, in that order; junction bases with no gene match: 6. Germline V lookup: CDR1 MNHEY, CDR2 SVGAGI. The CDR3 runs to 15 residues.

This clone was seen only a few times. The J gene is TRBJ2-7, the V gene TRBV30, with TRBD1 identical over 8 bases. Trimming took 5 bases from V and 4 from J; bases not matched to a gene: 7. The CDR3 contains 13 residues. Germline lookup yields CDR1 GTSNPN and CDR2 SVGIG (reference sequence). CDR3 in amino acids: CAWRGQGPYEQYF. The DNA of the CDR3 is TGTGCCTGGCGAGGACAGGGACCTTACGAGCAGTACTTC.

J is TRBJ1-6 and V is TRBV5-5, with TRBD1 matching over 10 bases. Trimming at V came to 4 bases and at J to 1 base, leaving 8 bases not matched to a gene. Germline V gives CDR1 SGHKS, CDR2 YYEKEE (reference sequence). The length of the CDR3 is 18 residues. Here the CDR3 DNA reads TGTGCCAGCAGCCCGGGGACAGGGGTTGCTTCCTATAATTCACCCCTCCACTTT. This codes for CASSPGTGVASYNSPLHF.